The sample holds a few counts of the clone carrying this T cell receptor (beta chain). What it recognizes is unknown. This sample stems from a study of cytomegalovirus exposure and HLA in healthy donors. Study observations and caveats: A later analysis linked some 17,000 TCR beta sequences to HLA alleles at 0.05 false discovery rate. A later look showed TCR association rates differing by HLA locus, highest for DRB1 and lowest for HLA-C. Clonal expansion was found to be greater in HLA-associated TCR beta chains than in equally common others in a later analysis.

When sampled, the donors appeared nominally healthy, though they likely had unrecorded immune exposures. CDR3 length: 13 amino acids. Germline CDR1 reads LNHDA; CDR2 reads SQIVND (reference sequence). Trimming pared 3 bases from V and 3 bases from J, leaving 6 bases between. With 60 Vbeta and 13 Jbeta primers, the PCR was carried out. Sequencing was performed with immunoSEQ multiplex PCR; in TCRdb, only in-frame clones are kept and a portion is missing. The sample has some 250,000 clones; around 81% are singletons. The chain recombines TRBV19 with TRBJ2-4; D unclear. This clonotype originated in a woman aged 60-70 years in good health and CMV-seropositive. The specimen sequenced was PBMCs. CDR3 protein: CASSINNKNIQYF. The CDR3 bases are TGTGCCAGTAGTATCAACAACAAAAACATTCAGTACTTC.